This T cell receptor beta chain was documented in a study of early T cells in non-severe SARS-CoV-2 infection. Study-wide background: Unsorted whole blood bulk RNA was sequenced, with unpaired chains.

A few counts support this clonotype. Individual cDNA molecules each received unique molecular identifiers attached to them. TCRdb analysed the 5' RACE reads with MiXCR anew, one entry per CDR3 protein. The sample lists around 40,000 distinct CDR3 sequences, 4.5% to 7.5% occurring once. Looked up from germline, CDR1 is MNHEY and CDR2 is SVGAGI. The CDR3 extends over 15 amino acids. J gave up 4 bases and V 5 bases, and 9 bases lay outside the gene matches. The sequence came from an adult who was a healthcare worker with PCR-confirmed SARS-CoV-2 infection or an uninfected control (not recorded which). This rearrangement joins TRBV6-5 to TRBJ2-5; TRBD2 agrees at 8 bases. The sequencing input was whole blood. CDR3: CASSGNSGRGETQYF. The CDR3 DNA is TGTGCCAGCAGTGGAAACAGCGGGAGAGGAGAGACCCAGTACTTC.